This entry is about one TCR beta chain. The sample is drawn from a study of cytomegalovirus exposure and HLA in healthy donors. A multiplex PCR was run with 60 Vbeta primers and 13 Jbeta primers. Profiling relied on immunoSEQ multiplex PCR, and the TCRdb table lists in-frame clones only, not all of them. The table records roughly 150,000 clones, approximately 81% of them present only once. Per the germline V gene, CDR1 is SGHRS and CDR2 is YFSETQ. The CDR3 consists of 16 residues. V gave up 1 base and J gave up 8 bases, with 21 bases separating them. Sample: PBMCs. The V gene is TRBV5-1, the J gene TRBJ2-5, with TRBD1 as a possible D gene (6 bases). This TCR was sampled from a boy aged 2-9 years in good health and CMV-seronegative. DNA for the CDR3: TGCGCCAGCAGCTTGACCCCGGGACACCGGTCAGGAACCCAGTACTTC. Its translation: CASSLTPGHRSGTQYF.